The 5 T cell receptor beta chains listed next were all sequenced from one sample in a study of shared clonotypes between healthy human individuals. The protocol was immunoSEQ multiplex PCR, while the TCRdb copy is restricted to in-frame clones and leaves out a portion. The sample comprises approximately 2.5 million clones, more than 85% of which are singletons, and approximately 0.37% rests with the top ten. Sequenced: naive CD4+ T cells from PBMCs. As to subset: CD45RA+ positively selected. The receptors derive from a man between 18 and 29 years old in good health. Some clones in this sample may be carry-over from other donors' samples.

Here the CDR3 reads CASSVRPSNTGELFF. In DNA, the CDR3 is TGTGCCAGCAGTGTCCGACCTTCGAACACCGGGGAGCTGTTTTTT. The rearrangement uses TRBV2 and TRBJ2-2; D is unresolved. This CDR3 has 15 residues. V was trimmed by 4 bases and J by 0 bases, leaving 9 bases between them. Germline V gene sequence: CDR1 SNHLY, CDR2 FYNNEI.

The chain recombines TRBV7-6 with TRBJ2-7; D gene unclear. V lost 5 bases, J lost 7 bases, and 9 bases lay in between. This CDR3 spans 11 amino acids. The V gene's germline CDR1 is SGHVS and CDR2 FNYEAQ. The CDR3 nucleotides are TGTGCCAGCAGCAGAAGTCTAGAGCAGTACTTC. This encodes CASSRSLEQYF.

CDR3 protein: CASSPGQGFMNTEAFF. The CDR3 bases are TGTGCCAGCAGCCCGGGACAGGGGTTCATGAACACTGAAGCTTTCTTT. The chain employs TRBV5-5 and TRBJ1-1; TRBD1 aligns across 10 bases. This CDR3 region has 16 residues. The germline gives CDR1 SGHKS, CDR2 YYEKEE (reference sequence). Trimming at V came to 4 bases and at J to 0 bases, leaving 6 bases not matched to a gene.

The J gene is TRBJ2-7, the V gene TRBV10-3; D might be TRBD1 (6 bases). This CDR3 has 15 residues. Germline CDR1 is ENHRY and CDR2 is SYGVKD. V gave up 2 bases and J gave up 2 bases, with 13 bases separating them. CDR3 amino acids: CAISEVVQGAYEQYF. The CDR3 DNA sequence: TGTGCCATCAGTGAGGTGGTACAGGGAGCCTACGAGCAGTACTTC.

This chain joins TRBV7-3 and TRBJ1-4, with 9 bases matching TRBD1. Per the germline V gene, CDR1 is SGHTA and CDR2 is FQGTGA. Trimming at V came to 5 bases and at J to 8 bases, leaving 9 bases not matched to a gene. This CDR3 region has 15 residues. The DNA for the CDR3 is TGTGCCAGCAGCCTCACAGGGGGCCGGGGAGAAAAACTGTTTTTT. This gives the protein CASSLTGGRGEKLFF. Looking up the rest from reference TRBV7-3 and TRBJ1-4 gives the full variable domain: GAGVSQTPSNKVTEKGKYVELRCDPISGHTALYWYRQSLGQGPEFLIYFQGTGAADDSGLPNDRFFAVRPEGSVSTLKIQRTERGDSAVYLCASSLTGGRGEKLFFGSGTQLSVL.